The present T cell receptor beta chain was sequenced within a study of blood T cell repertoires in COVID-19. Germline assignment: CDR1 SGDLS and CDR2 YYNGEE. J gave up 6 bases and V 6 bases, and 20 bases lay outside the gene matches. This CDR3 is 17 amino acids long. Participants spanned ages about 18 to 90 years and resided in over 20 US areas. Cohort assignment relied on participant-reported clinical history. Donors of Cohort 3 who recovered were those that had two negative PCRs, clearance, or symptom resolution. TCRdb's table, derived via immunoSEQ multiplex PCR, lists solely in-frame clones and lacks some. The sample carries over 350,000 clones, around nine tenths recorded once.

The J gene is TRBJ1-2, the V gene TRBV9, with 7 bases lining up with TRBD1. The sample consisted of PBMCs or T cells enriched from blood (not recorded which). This receptor was identified in a woman between 50 and 59 years old who had recovered from COVID-19. In nucleotides, the CDR3 is TGTGCCAGCACCCGCCAGACAGGGACTTTAAGGGTCCATGGCTACACCTTC. This codes for CASTRQTGTLRVHGYTF. The variable domain in full, completed from reference TRBV9 and TRBJ1-2, reads DSGVTQTPKHLITATGQRVTLRCSPRSGDLSVYWYQQSLDQGLQFLIQYYNGEERAKGNILERFSAQQFPDLHSELNLSSLELGDSALYFCASTRQTGTLRVHGYTFGSGTRLTVV.